This T cell receptor beta chain was identified during a study of CD8 T cells in ankylosing spondylitis. This clonotype has just a few counts. One entry per CDR3 protein, called by TCRdb with MiXCR from the 5' RACE reads. In the table there are 150,000 or so distinct CDR3 sequences, about a sixth of which are singletons. Per the germline V gene, CDR1 is MNHEY and CDR2 is SVGAGI. This CDR3 region has 15 residues. The V end lost 0 bases, the J end lost 1 base, and 9 bases lay between the germline ends. The source material was blood, either unsorted or a sorted T cell fraction (not recorded which). V gene TRBV6-5 combines with J gene TRBJ2-5; TRBD2 might be the D (5 bases). The TCR originated in a male donor with ankylosing spondylitis or in good health (not recorded which). This CDR3 reads CASSYSRTVQETQYF. The CDR3 DNA sequence: TGTGCCAGCAGTTACTCGAGGACTGTCCAAGAGACCCAGTACTTC.